Described below is a single TCR beta chain sequence and its context. This sample stems from a study of control samples from healthy donors and cancer patients. This CDR3 is 15 amino acids long. The V end was cut by 2 bases, the J end by 3 bases, with 11 bases between. Germline CDR1 SNHLY, CDR2 FYNNEI. Data came from immunoSEQ multiplex PCR; TCRdb stores just in-frame clones and leaves some out. This sample has roughly 100,000 clones; roughly 90% occur once, and the top ten carry approximately 3%. Sample: blood. The origin of this receptor is a human donor in good health. The donor label of this sample is uncertain. The J gene is TRBJ1-5, the V gene TRBV2; D gene unclear. CDR3 in amino acids: CASSEIGQINQPQHF. The CDR3 DNA reads TGTGCCAGCAGTGAAATAGGCCAGATCAATCAGCCCCAGCATTTT.